This entry describes one TCR beta chain. This clone was seen only a few times. Its antigen is unknown. Base qualities are missing; no much larger clone stands one base away. This record belongs to a study of blood T cell repertoires in COVID-19 (dated by TCRdb to the early 2020s). About the investigation overall: Samples from collaborators originated in the United States, Italy and Spain and spanned both the acute and convalescent phases of COVID-19. The prospective study material was composed of cDNA or gDNA derived from T cells, B-cell-depleted T cells, or PBMCs. Samples came from the ongoing ImmuneRACE study (first 160 participants) plus 1,254 subjects from 6 global collaborators. A freely available public database, intended as a resource for researchers studying the immune response to SARS-CoV-2, is where the repertoires were released. Subjects who had been exposed to COVID-19, were actively infected with it, or had recovered from it provided the deeply sampled blood TCRbeta repertoires that made up the dataset. Where available, HLA class I and class II types were taken from metadata supplied by the sample provider and were not determined by assay-based typing. Sample metadata almost always included a de-identified subject ID, COVID-19 status, age in years and sex. Overall study results and their limits: The amount of clinical and demographic metadata varied by source and participant and was provided uncurated.

Each collaborating institution followed its own protocols to collect whole blood in K2EDTA tubes. For TCRbeta analysis, collaborators shipped samples in one of three forms: frozen whole blood, isolated PBMCs, or DNA extracted from either of those sample types. TCRbeta CDR3 regions were amplified from genomic DNA using the immunoSEQ Assay, a bias-controlled multiplex PCR. The source study handled its data this way. Nucleated cell counts per sample were estimated from amplification of reference gene primers within the assay. To quantify the absolute abundance of each unique TCRbeta CDR3 rearrangement, sequence reads were collapsed and filtered. For each sample, productive Simpson clonality was calculated as the square root of Simpson's diversity index over productive rearrangements. The clones in this table, taken by TCRdb from immuneACCESS, are in-frame only. Not every clone is retained; where verified, under half of the shortfall comes from an unresolved V gene, and the cause of the rest is unknown. The V and J calls and clone size were taken over from that table, and D and trimming were inferred from the DNA. The sample table shows over 40,000 clones, and approximately 86% are seen once. The top ten clones comprise about 4% of the sample.

Unmatched junction bases come to 9, with V trimmed by 7 bases and J by 9 bases. The cysteine opens and the phenylalanine closes a CDR3 of 12 amino acids. The retained sequence is limited to the CDR3, 36 bases, with the frame set at the first base. The CDR1 and CDR2 encoded by the germline V gene (reference sequence) are LNHDA and SQIVND. The rearranged chain carries TRBV19 and TRBJ2-7; 7 of the junction bases match TRBD2. The sequenced sample was peripheral blood. The sequence derives from a man older than 75 with active COVID-19. The CDR3 protein is CASNGREGPQYF. The DNA sequence is as follows: TGTGCCAGTAACGGAAGGGAGGGGCCGCAGTACTTC. The full variable domain, with segments outside the CDR3 supplied by the reference TRBV19 and TRBJ2-7 proteins, appears as DGGITQSPKYLFRKEGQNVTLSCEQNLNHDAMYWYRQDPGQGLRLIYYSQIVNDFQKGDIAEGYSVSREKKESFPLTVTSAQKNPTAFYLCASNGREGPQYFGPGTRLTVT.